The 4 T cell receptor beta chains presented below share a single source sample, sequenced in a study of lymphopenia after photon versus proton radiotherapy. Here immunoSEQ multiplex PCR was the method, and the copy in TCRdb shows in-frame clones only, minus some. There are around 24,000 clones in the sample; 83% occur only once, and around 3.6% lies in the top ten. The sample consisted of peripheral blood, taken from a patient treated with photon-based radiotherapy. The receptors stem from a woman aged 50 to 60 with pancreatic cancer.

In its sample, this clone was seen a few times. V and J are TRBV6-5 and TRBJ1-2; TRBD1 aligns across 10 bases. CDR1 and CDR2 from the germline V gene are MNHEY and SVGAGI. After removal of 8 bases from V and 8 bases from J, the junction contained 8 bases not matched to a gene. The length of the CDR3 is 13 residues. CDR3 in amino acids: CASRPGTGVGYTF. CDR3 sequence (DNA): TGTGCCAGCCGCCCCGGGACAGGGGTAGGCTACACCTTC.

This chain connects TRBV15 to TRBJ2-2; 9 bases line up with TRBD2. Germline values: CDR1 LNHNV, CDR2 YYDKDF (reference sequence). The V gene end was trimmed by 3 bases and the J gene end by 2 bases; junction bases not matched to a gene: 7. The CDR3 covers 17 residues. This chain's CDR3 is CATSREGAGGNTGELFF. DNA of the CDR3: TGTGCCACCAGCAGGGAGGGAGCGGGAGGCAACACCGGGGAGCTGTTTTTT.

The chain carries TRBV4-3 and TRBJ2-7; D unresolved. The CDR3 is 17 residues long. Per the germline V gene, CDR1 is LGHNA and CDR2 is YSLEER. The V end lost 3 bases, the J end lost 2 bases, and 20 bases lay between the germline ends. CDR3 region: CASSQSIGRPETYEQYF. CDR3 bases: TGCGCCAGCAGCCAGAGCATAGGACGACCAGAGACCTACGAGCAGTACTTC.

This clone was found once. This sequence joins TRBV18 and TRBJ2-1; no clear D gene. The CDR3 has 12 residues. V gave up 2 bases and J gave up 7 bases, with 6 bases separating them. The V gene's germline CDR1 is KGHSH and CDR2 LQKENI. The CDR3 sequence: CASSPEGNEQFF. Written as DNA, the CDR3 is TGTGCCAGCTCACCAGAAGGGAATGAGCAGTTCTTC.